These 23 T cell receptor beta chains came from one sample sequenced in a study of blood T cells in healthy people across ages. Using a J-beta primer mix together with a sample-barcoded 5' primer, a second PCR was run for roughly 7 to 11 cycles. MiXCR, run by TCRdb on the 5' RACE reads, gives a single entry per CDR3 protein. The sample yields over 950,000 distinct CDR3 sequences, about 51% seen once. The sample was blood. These receptors came from a woman aged 55-69 years in good health.

The chain is built from TRBV25-1 and TRBJ2-3, with a tentative D call TRBD1 (5 bases). Germline V lookup: CDR1 MGHDK, CDR2 SYGVNS. CDR3 length: 15 amino acids. The V end lost 4 bases, the J end lost 1 base, and 12 bases lay between the germline ends. CDR3 sequence reads: CASSVKGKGTDTQYF. The CDR3 DNA reads TGTGCCAGCAGTGTAAAGGGGAAGGGCACAGATACGCAGTATTTT. Filled out from reference TRBV25-1 and TRBJ2-3, the complete variable domain reads EADIYQTPRYLVIGTGKKITLECSQTMGHDKMYWYQQDPGMELHLIHYSYGVNSTEKGDLSSESTVSRIRTEHFPLTLESARPSHTSQYLCASSVKGKGTDTQYFGPGTRLTVL.

This clonotype was found once. The chain is built from TRBV28 and TRBJ2-4; the match to TRBD2 covers 13 bases. This CDR3 is 19 amino acids long. The germline V gene has CDR1 MDHEN and CDR2 SYDVKM. V was clipped by 7 bases and J by 0 bases; unmatched bases: 12. In nucleotides, the CDR3 is TGTGCCAGCAACCTCCCGGGACTAGCGGGGTTTCTAGCCAAAAACATTCAGTACTTC. Amino acids: CASNLPGLAGFLAKNIQYF.

This clonotype was seen a few times. The chain combines TRBV29-1 with TRBJ2-7; a weak D match, TRBD1 (6 bases). The CDR3 contains 14 residues. V was cut by 6 bases and J by 7 bases, with 22 bases left in between. Germline V lookup: CDR1 SQVTM, CDR2 ANQGSEA. In nucleotides, the CDR3 is TGCAGCGTGGCCCCGGGACACCGTTCGGGGGAGCAGTACTTC. It yields the protein CSVAPGHRSGEQYF.

This clonotype was detected ten times or more. The chain links TRBV21-1 to TRBJ2-1; the table names TRBD2, a call not compared with the DNA. TRBV21-1 is designated a pseudogene. The CDR3 is 17 amino acids. The CDR3 sequence: CASSKAAPGPAYNEQFF. CDR3 bases: TGTGCCAGCAGCAAAGCGGCACCAGGGCCGGCCTACAATGAGCAGTTCTTC.

The CDR3 reads CAWSALSGSLADTQYF. The CDR3 DNA sequence: TGTGCCTGGAGTGCCCTTAGCGGGAGTCTCGCAGATACGCAGTATTTT. The J gene is TRBJ2-3, the V gene TRBV30; TRBD2 agrees at 9 bases. There are 16 residues in the CDR3. Unmatched junction bases numbered 9, after V lost 1 base and J lost 4 bases. Germline-derived CDR1 and CDR2 are GTSNPN and SVGIG (reference sequence).

The table lists this clonotype with a few counts. V usage is TRBV20-1 and J usage is TRBJ2-7, with D possibly being TRBD1 or TRBD2 (5 bases each). Germline V gene sequence: CDR1 DFQATT, CDR2 SNEGSKA (reference sequence). This CDR3 has 13 residues. The ends were cut back, 6 bases at V and 2 bases at J, with 14 bases in the middle. CDR3 residues: CSARDLGAYEQYF. DNA for the CDR3: TGCAGTGCCAGGGACCTGGGAGCCTACGAGCAGTACTTC.

The chain links TRBV12-3 or TRBV12-4 to TRBJ1-2; D not certain. The V gene lost 6 bases and the J gene lost 0 bases, with 8 bases spanning the gap. CDR3 size: 13 residues. The CDR3, as DNA: TGTGCCAGCAGATGGGGTGCTAACTATGGCTACACCTTC. This gives the protein CASRWGANYGYTF.

The chain links TRBV20-1 to TRBJ2-7, with 12 nucleotides matching TRBD2. The CDR3 contains 15 residues. The V and J ends lost 2 bases and 6 bases, in that order; junction bases with no gene match: 8. Germline CDR1 is DFQATT and CDR2 is SNEGSKA (reference sequence). CDR3 coding DNA: TGCAGTGCTAGATGGGCTAGCGGGAGGGCAGTCGAGCAGTACTTC. Translating it yields CSARWASGRAVEQYF.

This chain connects TRBV5-1 to TRBJ2-7; 10 nucleotides agree with TRBD1. Germline trimming cut 4 bases from V and 0 bases from J; bases unmatched to any gene: 4. The germline gives CDR1 SGHRS, CDR2 YFSETQ. The CDR3 has 15 residues. CDR3 nucleotide sequence: TGCGCCAGCAGCCAGGGACAGGGGTACTCCTACGAGCAGTACTTC. This sequence encodes CASSQGQGYSYEQYF. Filled out from reference TRBV5-1 and TRBJ2-7, the complete variable domain reads KAGVTQTPRYLIKTRGQQVTLSCSPISGHRSVSWYQQTPGQGLQFLFEYFSETQRNKGNFPGRFSGRQFSNSRSEMNVSTLELGDSALYLCASSQGQGYSYEQYFGPGTRLTVT.

This clonotype was picked up a small number of times. The rearrangement uses TRBV28 and TRBJ2-7, with 9 bases that match TRBD2. This CDR3 region has 13 residues. The germline V gene encodes CDR1 MDHEN and CDR2 SYDVKM. J was trimmed by 4 bases and V by 6 bases; bases with no gene match: 4. The CDR3 region has the DNA TGTGCCAGCAGAGCGGGAGGTGTGTACGAGCAGTACTTC. Translation: CASRAGGVYEQYF. Combining the CDR3 with reference TRBV28 and TRBJ2-7 gives the whole variable domain DVKVTQSSRYLVKRTGEKVFLECVQDMDHENMFWYRQDPGLGLRLIYFSYDVKMKEKGDIPEGYSVSREKKERFSLILESASTNQTSMYLCASRAGGVYEQYFGPGTRLTVT.

Comments on this clonotype: At one of its ends the junction is not consistent with the germline gene, which may arise from a read error. The chain is built from TRBV12-3 or TRBV12-4 and TRBJ1-5, with D perhaps TRBD1 (6 bases). CDR3 length equals 14 residues. This CDR3 reads CACSQDRSRQPQHF. The CDR3 DNA reads as TGTGCCTGCAGCCAAGACAGGAGTCGACAGCCCCAGCATTTT.

In this sample, this clonotype turned up a few times. The chain carries TRBV7-2 and TRBJ2-3, with D possibly matching TRBD2 (6 bases). Germline assignment: CDR1 SGHTA and CDR2 FQGNSA. V lost 3 bases, J lost 4 bases, and 14 bases lay in between. CDR3 length: 15 amino acids. DNA for the CDR3: TGTGCCAGCAGCTTGGGACTCCGCGGGGCAGATACGCAGTATTTT. It codes for CASSLGLRGADTQYF.

This clonotype was seen a handful of times. The chain is built from TRBV14 and TRBJ2-5, with 8 bases identical to TRBD1. Germline lookup yields CDR1 SGHDN and CDR2 FVKESK. Unmatched junction bases numbered 12, after V lost 5 bases and J lost 7 bases. The CDR3 sequence is 15 residues long. The DNA for the CDR3 is TGTGCCAGCAGCGGTCAATTCGGACAGGGAGGGACCCAGTACTTC. It yields the protein CASSGQFGQGGTQYF.

This chain connects TRBV20-1 to TRBJ2-4, with D perhaps given as TRBD1 or TRBD2 (6 bases each). Near its end, the DNA agrees better with TRBJ2-7, so the J call may be wrong. The CDR3 length is 12 residues. CDR1 and CDR2 from the germline V gene are DFQATT and SNEGSKA (reference sequence). The CDR3 DNA is TGCAGTGCCGGGGGCGGCGGCAACGAGCAGTACTTC. Translation gives CSAGGGGNEQYF.

The chain uses TRBV20-1 and TRBJ2-4, with 11 bases matching TRBD2. The tail of the sequence fits TRBJ2-7 better, so the J call may be wrong. This CDR3 has 15 amino acids. Per germline, CDR1 DFQATT and CDR2 SNEGSKA (reference sequence). The CDR3 loop is CSASHSGRASYEQYF. CDR3 sequence (DNA): TGCAGTGCTTCGCATAGCGGGAGGGCCAGCTACGAGCAGTACTTC.

J is TRBJ2-5 and V is TRBV12-3 or TRBV12-4; D call uncertain. CDR3 length equals 11 residues. Trimming cost V 10 bases and J 0 bases, with 6 bases left between them. CDR3 bases: TGTGCCACCAACTACCAAGAGACCCAGTACTTC. It specifies CATNYQETQYF.

V gene TRBV2 combines with J gene TRBJ2-5; weak D call: TRBD2 (5 bases). Trimming took off 1 base at V and 5 bases at J, with 17 bases between the two ends. The CDR3 is made up of 16 amino acids. CDR1 SNHLY and CDR2 FYNNEI come from the germline V gene. The chain's CDR3 is CASSEEASVGVETQYF. For the CDR3, the DNA is TGTGCCAGCAGTGAAGAAGCCAGCGTGGGAGTGGAGACCCAGTACTTC. Full variable domain (rest looked up from reference TRBV2 and TRBJ2-5): EPEVTQTPSHQVTQMGQEVILRCVPISNHLYFYWYRQILGQKVEFLVSFYNNEISEKSEIFDDQFSVERPDGSNFTLKIRSTKLEDSAMYFCASSEEASVGVETQYFGPGTRLLVL.

J is TRBJ2-5 and V is TRBV4-1; D not certain. There are 13 residues in the CDR3. V lost 4 bases and J 5 bases, leaving 11 bases between the germline ends. Germline CDR1 MGHRA, CDR2 YSYEKL. CDR3: CASSRAIVETQYF. The CDR3 DNA sequence: TGCGCCAGCAGCCGCGCGATCGTTGAGACCCAGTACTTC.

This clonotype came up a few times. This chain connects TRBV18 to TRBJ1-2; TRBD1 is a possible D gene (5 bases). The CDR3 extends over 17 amino acids. Trimming pared 2 bases from V and 4 bases from J, leaving 20 bases between. Germline V gene lookup returns CDR1 KGHSH and CDR2 LQKENI. The CDR3 sequence: CASSPSSVGPTVYGYTF. Written as DNA, the CDR3 is TGTGCCAGCTCACCATCATCCGTCGGCCCGACAGTCTATGGCTACACCTTC.

The chain uses TRBV12-3 or TRBV12-4 and TRBJ2-4, with D possibly being TRBD2 (6 bases). The CDR3 covers 14 residues. V lost 6 bases to trimming and J lost 6 bases, with 15 bases between them. DNA of the CDR3: TGTGCCAGCAGATTGGCGGGACGGGGAAACATTCAGTACTTC. Translated, it gives CASRLAGRGNIQYF.

This chain joins TRBV7-2 and TRBJ2-6, with D possibly being TRBD2 (5 bases). Germline CDR1 SGHTA, CDR2 FQGNSA. The CDR3 runs 16 residues. Trimming took 1 base from V and 2 from J, leaving 9 bases between them. CDR3 residues: CASSLVVGAGANVLTF. CDR3 sequence (DNA): TGTGCCAGCAGCTTAGTCGTGGGAGCTGGGGCCAACGTCCTGACTTTC.

The rearrangement joins TRBV5-6 to TRBJ2-3; the match to TRBD2 covers 7 bases. CDR1 SGHDT and CDR2 YYEEEE come from the germline V gene. V was clipped by 0 bases and J by 6 bases; unmatched bases: 10. This CDR3 is 16 amino acids long. The CDR3 DNA reads as TGTGCCAGCAGCTTGGGGCGGGAGATTGTCGTTGATACGCAGTATTTT. Translation gives CASSLGREIVVDTQYF.

The DNA for the CDR3 is TGCGCCAGCAGCGCTCTTTTGGGCGGCCAAGAGACCCAGTACTTC. Translation gives CASSALLGGQETQYF. The V and J genes are TRBV4-3 and TRBJ2-5; D not certain. This CDR3 is 15 amino acids long. Trimming shortened V by 5 bases and J by 1 base, and 14 bases separated the two germline ends. CDR1 and CDR2 (germline): LGHNA, YSLEER.